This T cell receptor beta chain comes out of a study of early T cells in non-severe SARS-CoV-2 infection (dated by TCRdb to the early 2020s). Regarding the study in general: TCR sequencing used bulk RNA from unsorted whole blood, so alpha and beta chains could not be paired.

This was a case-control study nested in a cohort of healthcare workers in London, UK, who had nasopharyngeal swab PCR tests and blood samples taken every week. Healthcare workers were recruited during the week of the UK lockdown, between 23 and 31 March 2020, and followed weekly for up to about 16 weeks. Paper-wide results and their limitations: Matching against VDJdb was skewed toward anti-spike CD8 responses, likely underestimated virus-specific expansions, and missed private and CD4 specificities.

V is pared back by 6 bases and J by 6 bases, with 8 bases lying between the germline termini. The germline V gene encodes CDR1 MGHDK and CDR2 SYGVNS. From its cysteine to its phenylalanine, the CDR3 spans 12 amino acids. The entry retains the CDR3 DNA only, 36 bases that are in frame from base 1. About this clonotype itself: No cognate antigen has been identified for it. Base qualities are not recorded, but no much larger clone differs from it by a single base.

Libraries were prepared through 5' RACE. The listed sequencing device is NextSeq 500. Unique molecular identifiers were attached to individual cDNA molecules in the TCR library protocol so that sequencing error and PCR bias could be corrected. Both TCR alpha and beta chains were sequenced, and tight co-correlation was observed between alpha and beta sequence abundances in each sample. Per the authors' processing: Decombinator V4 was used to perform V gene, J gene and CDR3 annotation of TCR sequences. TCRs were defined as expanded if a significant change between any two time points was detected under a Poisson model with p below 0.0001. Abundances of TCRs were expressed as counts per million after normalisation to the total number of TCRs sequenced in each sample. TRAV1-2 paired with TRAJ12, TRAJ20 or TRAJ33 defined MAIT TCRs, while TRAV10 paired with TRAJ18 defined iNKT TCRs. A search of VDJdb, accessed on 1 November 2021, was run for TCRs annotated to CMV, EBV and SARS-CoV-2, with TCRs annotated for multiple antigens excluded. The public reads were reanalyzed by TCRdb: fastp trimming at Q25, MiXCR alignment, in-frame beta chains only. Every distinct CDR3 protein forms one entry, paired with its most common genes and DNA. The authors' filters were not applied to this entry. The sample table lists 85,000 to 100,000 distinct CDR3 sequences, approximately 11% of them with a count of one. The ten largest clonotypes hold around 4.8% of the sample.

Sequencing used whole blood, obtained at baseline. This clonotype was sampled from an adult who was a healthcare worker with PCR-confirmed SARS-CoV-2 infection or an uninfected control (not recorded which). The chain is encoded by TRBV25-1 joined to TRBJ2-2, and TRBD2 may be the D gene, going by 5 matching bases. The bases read TGTGCCAGCAGACTAGGTGCCGGGGAGCTGTTTTTT. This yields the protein CASRLGAGELFF.